These T cell receptor beta chains were read from a single sample in a study of T cells in Graves' hyperthyroidism and ophthalmopathy. TCRdb independently ran MiXCR on the multiplex PCR reads; one entry per CDR3 protein. This table has under 400,000 distinct CDR3 sequences, 20% to 30% appearing once. What was sequenced was blood. These receptors all stem from a man in his fifties or sixties with Graves' hyperthyroidism. Each CDR3 is given with its conserved first and last residue. Fields, in order: V gene, D gene, clone size, J gene, CDR3 protein, CDR3 DNA. A D gene is named only where the DNA matches it firmly. For some rows the clone size is stated as once, few or many, or as a class when expanded; others skip it.

TRBV12-5	TRBD2	NA	TRBJ2-3	CASGLVKLSSGGREQTDTQYF	TGTGCTAGTGGTTTGGTAAAATTATCCTCCGGAGGGCGGGAGCAAACAGATACGCAGTATTTT
TRBV5-1	NA	few	TRBJ1-2	CASSLETPVGGYTF	TGCGCCAGCAGCTTGGAAACCCCCGTCGGTGGCTACACCTTC
TRBV6-1	TRBD2	many	TRBJ2-3	CATRTSYTDTQYF	TGTGCCACCCGGACTAGCTATACAGATACGCAGTATTTT
TRBV7-9	TRBD2	many	TRBJ2-7	CASSSQLGRDYEQYF	TGTGCCAGCAGCTCCCAGTTGGGGAGGGACTACGAGCAGTACTTC
TRBV12-3/TRBV12-4	NA	NA	TRBJ2-7	CASAPSRQAYEQYF	TGTGCCAGCGCCCCTTCCAGGCAAGCCTACGAGCAGTACTTC
TRBV11-2	NA	many	TRBJ2-1	CASSLGTTYNEQFF	TGTGCCAGCAGCTTAGGGACTACCTACAATGAGCAGTTCTTC
TRBV7-9	TRBD2	many	TRBJ2-1	CASTGLADHNEQFF	TGTGCCAGCACTGGACTAGCGGACCACAATGAGCAGTTCTTC
TRBV6-2/TRBV6-3	TRBD2	NA	TRBJ2-2	CASSLASGDTGELFF	TGTGCCAGCAGCCTCGCTAGCGGGGACACCGGGGAGCTGTTTTTT
TRBV27	TRBD2	NA	TRBJ2-1	CASSSPGTSGLQGQFF	TGTGCCAGCAGCTCACCCGGGACTAGCGGCCTCCAGGGACAGTTCTTC
TRBV11-2	TRBD2	many	TRBJ2-1	CASTTGGVAGVNEQFF	TGTGCCAGCACGACCGGAGGCGTAGCGGGAGTCAATGAGCAGTTCTTC
TRBV7-6	TRBD1	NA	TRBJ2-7	CASSPGQVGEQYF	TGTGCCAGCAGCCCAGGACAGGTGGGCGAGCAGTACTTC
TRBV2	NA	NA	TRBJ1-2	CASSQDMNYGYTF	TGTGCCAGCAGTCAGGACATGAACTATGGCTACACCTTC
TRBV19	TRBD2	NA	TRBJ2-1	CASKFLAGVNNEQFF	TGTGCCAGCAAGTTTCTAGCGGGAGTTAACAATGAGCAGTTCTTC
TRBV5-1	NA	NA	TRBJ2-1	CASSLTEVYNEQFF	TGCGCCAGCAGCTTGACAGAAGTCTACAATGAGCAGTTCTTC
TRBV12-3/TRBV12-4	TRBD1	NA	TRBJ2-5	CASSSGQGSETQYF	TGTGCCAGCAGTTCGGGACAGGGTTCCGAGACCCAGTACTTC
TRBV3-1	TRBD2	NA	TRBJ2-5	CASSQDWLAGDLETQYF	TGTGCCAGCAGCCAAGATTGGCTAGCGGGAGATTTAGAGACCCAGTACTTC
TRBV29-1	NA	few	TRBJ2-7	CSRNEQYF	TGCAGCAGGAACGAGCAGTACTTC
TRBV12-3/TRBV12-4	NA	few	TRBJ2-7	CASSLVVERTSYEQYF	TGTGCCAGCAGTTTAGTAGTCGAGCGGACATCCTACGAGCAGTACTTC
TRBV12-3/TRBV12-4	NA	few	TRBJ2-4	CASSLTGQLAKNIQYF	TGTGCCAGCAGTTTAACCGGACAACTAGCCAAAAACATTCAGTACTTC
TRBV5-1	TRBD2	NA	TRBJ2-7	CASSLAGFVAGGPYEQYF	TGCGCCAGCAGCTTGGCAGGATTCGTAGCGGGAGGTCCCTACGAGCAGTACTTC
TRBV7-2	NA	NA	TRBJ1-1	CASSLGMGVGTEAFF	TGTGCCAGCAGCTTAGGAATGGGGGTAGGGACTGAAGCTTTCTTT
TRBV11-1	TRBD1	NA	TRBJ1-1	CASSLQGVGTEAFF	TGTGCCAGCAGCTTACAGGGGGTAGGGACTGAAGCTTTCTTT
TRBV19	NA	NA	TRBJ1-1	CASSGGATKMNTEAFF	TGTGCCAGTAGTGGAGGGGCAACTAAAATGAACACTGAAGCTTTCTTT
TRBV7-3	NA	once	TRBJ2-2	CASSLTDQPEELFF	TGTGCCAGCAGCTTAACGGACCAGCCCGAGGAGCTGTTTTTT
TRBV2	NA	few	TRBJ2-7	CASSDEAGSSYEQYF	TGTGCCAGCAGTGATGAGGCAGGGTCCTCCTACGAGCAGTACTTC
TRBV11-3	TRBD1	few	TRBJ2-1	CASRLDRGPDEQFF	TGTGCCAGCAGGCTCGACAGGGGCCCGGATGAGCAGTTCTTC
TRBV7-3	TRBD1	few	TRBJ1-6	CASSAQGGNSPLHF	TGTGCCAGCAGCGCACAGGGGGGGAATTCACCCCTCCACTTT
TRBV3-1	TRBD2	many	TRBJ2-1	CASSQDGTSFDEQFF	TGTGCCAGCAGCCAAGATGGGACTAGTTTCGATGAGCAGTTCTTC
TRBV27	TRBD1	many	TRBJ2-3	CASSLSSGQGSWSTDTQYF	TGTGCCAGCAGTTTAAGCTCGGGACAGGGTTCTTGGAGCACAGATACGCAGTATTTT
TRBV18	TRBD2	many	TRBJ2-1	CASSGGELRNEQFF	TGTGCCAGCTCGGGGGGGGAGCTTCGGAATGAGCAGTTCTTC
TRBV11-2	TRBD2	many	TRBJ2-7	CASSQRLAGFHEQYF	TGTGCCAGCAGCCAGAGGCTAGCGGGATTCCACGAGCAGTACTTC
TRBV10-3	TRBD2	many	TRBJ2-7	CAISVSGSSDEQYF	TGTGCCATCAGTGTTAGCGGGAGTAGCGACGAGCAGTACTTC